These 20 T cell receptor beta chains share one sample of origin, sequenced in a study of cytomegalovirus exposure and HLA in healthy donors. The PCR contained 60 Vbeta and 13 Jbeta primers. Only in-frame clones appear in the TCRdb table, and some are missing; sequencing was by immunoSEQ multiplex PCR. The repertoire has approximately 110,000 clones, roughly 79% of them found once; the top ten carry 1% to 1.5%. The sequenced sample was PBMCs. Every receptor here comes from a man in his forties in good health and CMV-seronegative.

This clone was recorded once. The rearrangement joins TRBV9 to TRBJ2-6; D is unresolved. The V end was cut by 3 bases, the J end by 1 base, with 5 bases between. The CDR3 is 14 amino acids. The germline V gene has CDR1 SGDLS and CDR2 YYNGEE. CDR3 sequence: CASSAVSGANVLTF. The CDR3, as DNA: TGTGCCAGCAGCGCGGTATCTGGGGCCAACGTCCTGACTTTC.

J is TRBJ1-3 and V is TRBV6-5; 7 bases are a match to TRBD1. CDR3 length: 15 residues. The germline V gene has CDR1 MNHEY and CDR2 SVGAGI. V was clipped by 7 bases and J by 4 bases; unmatched bases: 10. The CDR3 loop reads CASKGAGGFGNTIYF. The CDR3 coding sequence is TGTGCCAGCAAGGGGGCCGGGGGATTCGGAAACACCATATATTTT.

This chain joins TRBV4-3 and TRBJ1-3; 7 bases align to TRBD1. The germline CDR1 and CDR2 sequences are LGHNA and YSLEER. This CDR3 has 16 residues. V shed 4 bases, J shed 0 bases, and the junction held 6 bases outside the gene matches. CDR3: CASSLGTGDSGNTIYF. The DNA of the CDR3 is TGCGCCAGCAGCCTCGGTACAGGGGACTCTGGAAACACCATATATTTT.

The CDR3 reads CASSVGGTGREKLFF. The CDR3 nucleotides read TGTGCCAGCAGCGTAGGGGGGACAGGGAGGGAAAAACTGTTTTTT. This chain uses TRBV9 with TRBJ1-4; 9 bases map to TRBD1. Trimming cost V 0 bases and J 8 bases; bases outside gene matches: 5. CDR1 SGDLS and CDR2 YYNGEE come from the germline V gene. This CDR3 has 15 amino acids.

As for this clone: Other DNA sequences in this specimen translate into the identical CDR3. The V gene is TRBV27, the J gene TRBJ2-7; the D gene is possibly TRBD2 (7 bases). Germline V gene data show CDR1 as MNHEY and CDR2 as SMNVEV (reference sequence). The length of the CDR3 is 14 residues. Trimming took 2 bases from V and 4 from J, leaving 12 bases between them. The CDR3 sequence is CASSLLGGGYEQYF. The DNA for the CDR3 is TGTGCCAGCAGTTTACTGGGAGGGGGTTACGAGCAGTACTTC.

The chain has TRBV7-7 and TRBJ2-1; 13 bases are shared with TRBD2. This CDR3 comprises 16 residues. CDR1 and CDR2 (germline): SSHAT, FNYEAQ (reference sequence). The junction had 4 bases not matched to a gene; V was cut back by 1 base and J by 7 bases. The chain's CDR3 is CASSLGGLAGRNEQFF. The CDR3 DNA reads TGTGCCAGCAGCTTAGGGGGACTAGCGGGAAGAAATGAGCAGTTCTTC.

The CDR3: CASSLGSGVNSPLHF. The CDR3 DNA is TGCGCCAGCAGCTTGGGGTCCGGAGTTAATTCACCCCTCCACTTT. The chain has TRBV5-1 and TRBJ1-6, with D uncertain. V was clipped by 0 bases and J by 6 bases, with 10 bases between them. This CDR3 contains 15 residues. Germline-derived CDR1 and CDR2 are SGHRS and YFSETQ.

The rearrangement joins TRBV7-9 to TRBJ2-7; TRBD2 might be the D (6 bases). The germline V gene encodes CDR1 SEHNR and CDR2 FQNEAQ (reference sequence). This CDR3 is built from 18 residues. V lost 5 bases, J lost 1 base, and 24 bases lay in between. The CDR3 sequence is CASSPSRDSSLWSYEQYF. The CDR3 DNA reads as TGTGCCAGCAGCCCCAGTCGGGACTCCTCTCTTTGGTCCTACGAGCAGTACTTC.

The rearrangement joins TRBV28 to TRBJ2-7; no clear D. The V end lost 6 bases, the J end lost 0 bases, and 9 bases lay between the germline ends. The CDR3 covers 13 residues. The germline CDR1 and CDR2 sequences are MDHEN and SYDVKM. The CDR3 region is CASSLGSSYEQYF. In DNA form, the CDR3 reads TGTGCCAGCAGCCTAGGAAGCTCCTACGAGCAGTACTTC. The full variable domain, its missing parts supplied by reference TRBV28 and TRBJ2-7, is DVKVTQSSRYLVKRTGEKVFLECVQDMDHENMFWYRQDPGLGLRLIYFSYDVKMKEKGDIPEGYSVSREKKERFSLILESASTNQTSMYLCASSLGSSYEQYFGPGTRLTVT.

The chain links TRBV7-9 to TRBJ2-1; 10 nucleotides agree with TRBD2. Unmatched junction bases numbered 17, after V lost 2 bases and J lost 7 bases. Germline V gives CDR1 SEHNR, CDR2 FQNEAQ (reference sequence). The CDR3 has 19 amino acids. CDR3 sequence reads: CASSLRRSGGAAVGNEQFF. The CDR3 region has the DNA TGTGCCAGCAGCTTAAGGAGGAGCGGGGGGGCGGCGGTTGGGAATGAGCAGTTCTTC.

The V call is TRBV7-2, the J call TRBJ2-3, with TRBD1 as a possible D gene (7 bases). The CDR3 length is 16 residues. The V end was cut by 2 bases, the J end by 4 bases, with 16 bases between. The V gene's germline CDR1 is SGHTA and CDR2 FQGNSA. CDR3 sequence (DNA): TGTGCCAGCAGCTTACTACTAGCAGGGGGTCCAGATACGCAGTATTTT. Translating gives CASSLLLAGGPDTQYF.

This sequence joins TRBV5-4 and TRBJ2-5; 9 nucleotides agree with TRBD1. The CDR3 spans 15 residues. Looked up from germline, CDR1 is SGHNT and CDR2 is YYREEE (reference sequence). Trimming cost V 0 bases and J 7 bases; bases outside gene matches: 7. DNA of the CDR3: TGTGCCAGCAGCTTGGGCGGGACAGGGAGTTGGACCCAGTACTTC. Translating gives CASSLGGTGSWTQYF.

There are a few counts of this clone. The chain is built from TRBV7-2 and TRBJ2-7, with TRBD2 identical over 9 bases. V was clipped by 4 bases and J by 3 bases; unmatched bases: 7. This CDR3 is built from 15 residues. Looked up from germline, CDR1 is SGHTA and CDR2 is FQGNSA. The CDR3 DNA sequence: TGTGCCAGCAGCTCATCCGGGACTAGCCGCTACGAGCAGTACTTC. It yields the protein CASSSSGTSRYEQYF.

The chain joins TRBV5-6 to TRBJ2-5; 16 bases agree with TRBD2. The germline CDR1 and CDR2 sequences are SGHDT and YYEEEE. This CDR3 has 18 residues. Trimming at V came to 1 base and at J to 5 bases, leaving 8 bases not matched to a gene. The CDR3 DNA reads as TGTGCCAGCAGCTTGTCCGGGACTAGCGGGAGGGCCCGGGAGACCCAGTACTTC. It yields the protein CASSLSGTSGRARETQYF.

V gene TRBV6-4 combines with J gene TRBJ2-3; maybe TRBD2 (5 bases). Trimming shortened V by 0 bases and J by 4 bases, and 11 bases separated the two germline ends. Germline assignment: CDR1 MRHNA and CDR2 SNTAGT. CDR3 size: 15 residues. The CDR3 region has the DNA TGTGCCAGCAGTGACTCGTTAGGCGGGCCAGATACGCAGTATTTT. This codes for CASSDSLGGPDTQYF.

This rearrangement joins TRBV29-1 to TRBJ2-1, with 8 bases aligning to TRBD2. Germline V gene sequence: CDR1 SQVTM, CDR2 ANQGSEA. The trim removed 8 bases at V and 3 bases at J, leaving 9 bases unmatched. The CDR3 runs 14 residues. The DNA of the CDR3 is TGCAGCTCCAAGGTAGCGGGAAGCTACAATGAGCAGTTCTTC. Protein sequence: CSSKVAGSYNEQFF.

This clone was seen a handful of times. V usage is TRBV9 and J usage is TRBJ2-1; 7 positions match TRBD1. CDR1 SGDLS and CDR2 YYNGEE come from the germline V gene. There are 13 residues in the CDR3. With 0 bases clipped from V and 10 bases from J, the junction kept 4 bases outside the gene matches. CDR3 sequence (DNA): TGTGCCAGCAGCGTAGAGGGGGCGCAGGAGCAGTTCTTC. This gives the protein CASSVEGAQEQFF.

This chain joins TRBV6-6 and TRBJ2-3, with 13 bases identical to TRBD2. The CDR3 runs to 15 residues. The germline gives CDR1 MNHNY, CDR2 SVGAGI (reference sequence). The trim removed 6 bases at V and 4 bases at J, leaving 4 bases unmatched. The DNA of the CDR3 is TGTGCCAGCAGCCAGACTAGCGGGAGGCCAGATACGCAGTATTTT. It codes for CASSQTSGRPDTQYF.

This chain links TRBV2 with TRBJ2-2; D is ambiguous. V was cut by 3 bases and J by 4 bases, with 9 bases left in between. The CDR3 consists of 14 residues. Germline CDR1 SNHLY, CDR2 FYNNEI. Here the CDR3 DNA reads TGTGCCAGCAGTGACCGGGTAGGCACCGGGGAGCTGTTTTTT. Protein sequence: CASSDRVGTGELFF.

This rearrangement joins TRBV7-8 to TRBJ2-7, with D possibly TRBD1 on 6 matching bases. With 6 bases removed from V and 2 bases from J, the gap between germline ends came to 17 bases. This CDR3 has 15 amino acids. Per the germline V gene, CDR1 is SGHVS and CDR2 is FQNEAQ. This CDR3 is CASSFLEQGPYEQYF. The CDR3 DNA sequence: TGTGCCAGCAGTTTCCTGGAACAGGGCCCCTACGAGCAGTACTTC.